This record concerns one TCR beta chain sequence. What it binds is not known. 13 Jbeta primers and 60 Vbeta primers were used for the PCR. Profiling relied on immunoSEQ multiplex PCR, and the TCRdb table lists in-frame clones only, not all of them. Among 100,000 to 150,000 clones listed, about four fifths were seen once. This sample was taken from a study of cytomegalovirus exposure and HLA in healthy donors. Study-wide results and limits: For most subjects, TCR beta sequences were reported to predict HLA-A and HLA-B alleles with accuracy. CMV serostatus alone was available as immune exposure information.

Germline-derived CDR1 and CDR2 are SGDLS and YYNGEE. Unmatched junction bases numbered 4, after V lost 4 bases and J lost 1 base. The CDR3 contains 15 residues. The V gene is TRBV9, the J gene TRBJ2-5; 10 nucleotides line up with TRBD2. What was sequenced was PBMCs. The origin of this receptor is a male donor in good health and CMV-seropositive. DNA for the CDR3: TGTGCCAGCAGCCAGGGACTAGCGTTCCAAGAGACCCAGTACTTC. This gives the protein CASSQGLAFQETQYF.